The subject of this entry is one T cell receptor (beta chain). The repertoire was sequenced with immunoSEQ multiplex PCR; TCRdb's copy has only in-frame clones and lacks some. The table lists about 160,000 clones, approximately 90% of them singletons. The sample comes from a study of T cell responses to AZD1222 COVID-19 vaccine. The sample in question was peripheral blood, obtained on day 0 of AZD1222 vaccination. The source of this sequence is an adult in good health.

DNA for the CDR3: TGTGCCTGGAGTGTACTTGGGGCTAACTATGGCTACACCTTC. It is translated as CAWSVLGANYGYTF. This sequence joins TRBV30 and TRBJ1-2; D unresolved. This CDR3 has 14 residues. V lost 0 bases and J 0 bases, leaving 8 bases between the germline ends. CDR1 and CDR2 (germline): GTSNPN, SVGIG (reference sequence).